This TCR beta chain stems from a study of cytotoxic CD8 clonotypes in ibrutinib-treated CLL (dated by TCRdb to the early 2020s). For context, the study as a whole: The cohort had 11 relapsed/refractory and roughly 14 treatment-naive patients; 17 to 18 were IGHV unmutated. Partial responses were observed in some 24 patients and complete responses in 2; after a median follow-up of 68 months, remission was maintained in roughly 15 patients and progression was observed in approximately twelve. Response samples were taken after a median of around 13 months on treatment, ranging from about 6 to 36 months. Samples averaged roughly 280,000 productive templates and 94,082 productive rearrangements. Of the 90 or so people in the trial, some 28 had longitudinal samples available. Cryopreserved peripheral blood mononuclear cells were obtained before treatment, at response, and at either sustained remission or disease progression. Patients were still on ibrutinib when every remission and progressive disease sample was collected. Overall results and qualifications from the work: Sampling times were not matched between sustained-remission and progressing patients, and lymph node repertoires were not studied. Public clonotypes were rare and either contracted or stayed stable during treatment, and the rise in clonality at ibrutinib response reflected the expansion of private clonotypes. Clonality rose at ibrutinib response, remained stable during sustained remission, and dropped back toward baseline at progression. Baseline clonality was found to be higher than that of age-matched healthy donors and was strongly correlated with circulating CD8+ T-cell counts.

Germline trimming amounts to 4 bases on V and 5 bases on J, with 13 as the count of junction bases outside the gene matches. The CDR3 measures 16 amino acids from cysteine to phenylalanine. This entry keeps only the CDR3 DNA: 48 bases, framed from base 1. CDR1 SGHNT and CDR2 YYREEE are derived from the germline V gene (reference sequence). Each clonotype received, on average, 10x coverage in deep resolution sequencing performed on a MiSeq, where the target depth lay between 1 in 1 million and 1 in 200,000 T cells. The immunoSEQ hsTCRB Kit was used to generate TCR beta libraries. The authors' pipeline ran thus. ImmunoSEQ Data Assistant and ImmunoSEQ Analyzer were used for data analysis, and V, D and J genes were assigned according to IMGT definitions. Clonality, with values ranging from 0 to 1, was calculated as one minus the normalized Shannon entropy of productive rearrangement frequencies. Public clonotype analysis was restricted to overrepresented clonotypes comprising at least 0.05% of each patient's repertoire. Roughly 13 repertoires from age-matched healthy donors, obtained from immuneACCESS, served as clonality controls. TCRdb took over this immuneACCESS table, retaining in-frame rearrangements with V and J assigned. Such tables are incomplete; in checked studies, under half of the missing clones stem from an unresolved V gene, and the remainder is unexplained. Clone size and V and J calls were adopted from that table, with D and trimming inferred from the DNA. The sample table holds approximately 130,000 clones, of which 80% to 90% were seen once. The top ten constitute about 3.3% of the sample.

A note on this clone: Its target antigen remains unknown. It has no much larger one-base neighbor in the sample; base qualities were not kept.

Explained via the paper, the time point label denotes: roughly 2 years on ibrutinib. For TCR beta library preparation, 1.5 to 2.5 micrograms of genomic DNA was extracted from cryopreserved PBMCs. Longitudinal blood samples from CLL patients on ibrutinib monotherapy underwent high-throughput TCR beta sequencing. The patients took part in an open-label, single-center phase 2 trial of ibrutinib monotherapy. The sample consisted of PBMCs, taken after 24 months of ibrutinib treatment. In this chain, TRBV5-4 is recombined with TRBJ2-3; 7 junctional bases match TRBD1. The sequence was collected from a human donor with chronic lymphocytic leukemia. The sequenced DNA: TGTGCCAGCAGCGAACGACAGGGTGAAGGTGAAGATACGCAGTATTTT. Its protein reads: CASSERQGEGEDTQYF. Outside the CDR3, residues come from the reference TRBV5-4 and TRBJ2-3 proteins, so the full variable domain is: ETGVTQSPTHLIKTRGQQVTLRCSSQSGHNTVSWYQQALGQGPQFIFQYYREEENGRGNFPPRFSGLQFPNYSSELNVNALELDDSALYLCASSERQGEGEDTQYFGPGTRLTVL.